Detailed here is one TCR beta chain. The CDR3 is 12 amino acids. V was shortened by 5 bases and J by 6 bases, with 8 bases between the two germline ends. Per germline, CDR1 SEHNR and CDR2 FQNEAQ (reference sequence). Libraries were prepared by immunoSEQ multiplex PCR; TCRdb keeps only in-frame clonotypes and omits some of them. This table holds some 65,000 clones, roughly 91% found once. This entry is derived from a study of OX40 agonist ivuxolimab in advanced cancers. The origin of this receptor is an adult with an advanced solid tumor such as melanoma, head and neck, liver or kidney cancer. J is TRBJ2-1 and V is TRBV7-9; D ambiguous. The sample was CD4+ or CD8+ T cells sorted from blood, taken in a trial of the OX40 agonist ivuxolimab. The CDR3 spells CASSPVGNEQFF. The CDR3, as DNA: TGTGCCAGCAGCCCTGTGGGCAATGAGCAGTTCTTC. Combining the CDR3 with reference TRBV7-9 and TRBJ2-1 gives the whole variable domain DTGVSQNPRHKITKRGQNVTFRCDPISEHNRLYWYRQTLGQGPEFLTYFQNEAQLEKSRLLSDRFSAERPKGSFSTLEIQRTEQGDSAMYLCASSPVGNEQFFGPGTRLTVL.